The 7 T cell receptor beta chains reported below all come from one sample, sequenced in a study of T cells in Graves' hyperthyroidism and ophthalmopathy. RNA transcripts were the template for amplifying TCR beta CDR3 regions. The HTBI set primed first-round TCR CDR3 RT-PCR. Each CDR3 protein is one row after TCRdb ran MiXCR on the multiplex PCR reads. Found here are about 640,000 distinct CDR3 sequences, 45% of them singletons; the top ten hold roughly 6.5%. The sequenced material came from peripheral blood or thyroid tissue (not recorded which). The receptors come from an adult man with Graves' disease, either hyperthyroidism or ophthalmopathy (not recorded which).

The rearrangement uses TRBV7-9 and TRBJ1-1; TRBD1 is a possible D gene (5 bases). Looked up from germline, CDR1 is SEHNR and CDR2 is FQNEAQ (reference sequence). The CDR3 spans 12 residues. Trimming removed 4 bases from V and 10 bases from J, with 13 bases in between. The CDR3 nucleotides read TGTGCCAGCAGCTCCCCTCGGGGGGGAGCTTTCTTT. Translated, it gives CASSSPRGGAFF. The full variable domain, rest sourced from reference TRBV7-9 and TRBJ1-1, is DTGVSQNPRHKITKRGQNVTFRCDPISEHNRLYWYRQTLGQGPEFLTYFQNEAQLEKSRLLSDRFSAERPKGSFSTLEIQRTEQGDSAMYLCASSSPRGGAFFGQGTRLTVV.

This clonotype was counted ten times or more. The chain recombines TRBV15 with TRBJ1-5, with D perhaps matching TRBD1 (5 bases). CDR1 is LNHNV and CDR2 is YYDKDF in the germline V gene (reference sequence). Trimming took 1 base from V and 2 from J, leaving 12 bases between them. CDR3 length equals 16 residues. For the CDR3, the DNA is TGTGCCACCAGCAGAGGTCGGCCGGGGGGCAATCAGCCCCAGCATTTT. Translated, it gives CATSRGRPGGNQPQHF. The entire variable domain, with the rest obtained from reference TRBV15 and TRBJ1-5, is as follows: DAMVIQNPRYQVTQFGKPVTLSCSQTLNHNVMYWYQQKSSQAPKLLFHYYDKDFNNEADTPDNFQSRRPNTSFCFLDIRSPGLGDTAMYLCATSRGRPGGNQPQHFGDGTRLSIL.

CDR3: CASSETGRALNTGELFF. In DNA form, the CDR3 reads TGTGCCAGCAGTGAAACCGGGAGGGCCCTGAACACCGGGGAGCTGTTTTTT. The V and J genes are TRBV2 and TRBJ2-2, with 8 bases fitting TRBD2. The CDR3 is made up of 17 amino acids. Trimming cost V 2 bases and J 1 base; bases outside gene matches: 6. Germline V gene lookup returns CDR1 SNHLY and CDR2 FYNNEI.

CDR3 sequence reads: CATSRLAGGYTF. The CDR3 DNA reads TGTGCCACCAGCAGGCTAGCGGGTGGCTACACCTTC. This chain uses TRBV15 with TRBJ1-2; the D is unclear. V was clipped by 3 bases and J by 7 bases, with 9 bases between them. The germline CDR1 and CDR2 sequences are LNHNV and YYDKDF (reference sequence). The length of the CDR3 is 12 residues.

This chain joins TRBV5-1 and TRBJ1-1, with a tentative D call TRBD1 (6 bases). CDR3 length equals 15 residues. Trimming pared 3 bases from V and 4 bases from J, leaving 16 bases between. CDR1 is SGHRS, CDR2 YFSETQ, per germline. This CDR3 reads CASSSGKGGLTEAFF. The CDR3 region has the DNA TGCGCCAGCAGCTCAGGTAAAGGGGGTCTCACTGAAGCTTTCTTT. The full variable domain, completed using reference TRBV5-1 and TRBJ1-1, is KAGVTQTPRYLIKTRGQQVTLSCSPISGHRSVSWYQQTPGQGLQFLFEYFSETQRNKGNFPGRFSGRQFSNSRSEMNVSTLELGDSALYLCASSSGKGGLTEAFFGQGTRLTVV.

The V call is TRBV24-1, the J call TRBJ1-1; D is unclear. This CDR3 spans 12 amino acids. The V gene lost 3 bases and the J gene lost 10 bases, with 11 bases spanning the gap. Germline-derived CDR1 and CDR2 are KGHDR and SFDVKD. The DNA of the CDR3 is TGTGCCACCAGTGATGAACTAGGAGCAGCTTTCTTT. It translates to CATSDELGAAFF.

This clonotype was detected ten times or more. V is TRBV9 and J is TRBJ1-2; D might be TRBD1 (6 bases). The CDR3 runs 13 residues. Trimming removed 2 bases at V and 5 bases at J, with 10 bases between. Germline CDR1 reads SGDLS; CDR2 reads YYNGEE. The CDR3 nucleotides read TGTGCCAGCAGCGTTGGAGGGGGGTATGGCTACACCTTC. Translated, it gives CASSVGGGYGYTF.